The clone carrying this TCR beta chain is categorized as medium-sized. Its antigen is undetermined. The data stem from a study of PD-1 blockade in classical Hodgkin lymphoma. Whole-study context: Patients were dosed intravenously with nivolumab at 3 mg/kg every 2 weeks.

With no exception, relapse followed autologous stem cell transplantation in all patients, and brentuximab vedotin exposure varied. Study-wide findings and caveats: Those starting nivolumab under 1 year post-ASCT were excluded. TCR diversity at baseline was reported to be reduced in newly diagnosed patients relative to healthy donors. Newly diagnosed patients had diversity similar to the baseline diversity of complete responders.

Method: immunoSEQ multiplex PCR; TCRdb's copy keeps in-frame clones and lacks some. The sample includes 25,000 or so clones, over 60% seen only once; the top ten take over 15%. The CDR3 is made up of 13 amino acids. The V gene lost 2 bases and the J gene lost 7 bases, with 8 bases spanning the gap. Germline assignment: CDR1 SEHNR and CDR2 FQNEAQ (reference sequence). This receptor was identified in a human donor with classical Hodgkin lymphoma. V usage is TRBV7-9 and J usage is TRBJ1-4, with D perhaps matching TRBD1 (5 bases). Source: peripheral blood mononuclear cells (PBMCs), taken at baseline. The CDR3 DNA is TGTGCCAGCAGCTTAAGTGGGGGTGAAAAACTGTTTTTT. Its protein is CASSLSGGEKLFF.